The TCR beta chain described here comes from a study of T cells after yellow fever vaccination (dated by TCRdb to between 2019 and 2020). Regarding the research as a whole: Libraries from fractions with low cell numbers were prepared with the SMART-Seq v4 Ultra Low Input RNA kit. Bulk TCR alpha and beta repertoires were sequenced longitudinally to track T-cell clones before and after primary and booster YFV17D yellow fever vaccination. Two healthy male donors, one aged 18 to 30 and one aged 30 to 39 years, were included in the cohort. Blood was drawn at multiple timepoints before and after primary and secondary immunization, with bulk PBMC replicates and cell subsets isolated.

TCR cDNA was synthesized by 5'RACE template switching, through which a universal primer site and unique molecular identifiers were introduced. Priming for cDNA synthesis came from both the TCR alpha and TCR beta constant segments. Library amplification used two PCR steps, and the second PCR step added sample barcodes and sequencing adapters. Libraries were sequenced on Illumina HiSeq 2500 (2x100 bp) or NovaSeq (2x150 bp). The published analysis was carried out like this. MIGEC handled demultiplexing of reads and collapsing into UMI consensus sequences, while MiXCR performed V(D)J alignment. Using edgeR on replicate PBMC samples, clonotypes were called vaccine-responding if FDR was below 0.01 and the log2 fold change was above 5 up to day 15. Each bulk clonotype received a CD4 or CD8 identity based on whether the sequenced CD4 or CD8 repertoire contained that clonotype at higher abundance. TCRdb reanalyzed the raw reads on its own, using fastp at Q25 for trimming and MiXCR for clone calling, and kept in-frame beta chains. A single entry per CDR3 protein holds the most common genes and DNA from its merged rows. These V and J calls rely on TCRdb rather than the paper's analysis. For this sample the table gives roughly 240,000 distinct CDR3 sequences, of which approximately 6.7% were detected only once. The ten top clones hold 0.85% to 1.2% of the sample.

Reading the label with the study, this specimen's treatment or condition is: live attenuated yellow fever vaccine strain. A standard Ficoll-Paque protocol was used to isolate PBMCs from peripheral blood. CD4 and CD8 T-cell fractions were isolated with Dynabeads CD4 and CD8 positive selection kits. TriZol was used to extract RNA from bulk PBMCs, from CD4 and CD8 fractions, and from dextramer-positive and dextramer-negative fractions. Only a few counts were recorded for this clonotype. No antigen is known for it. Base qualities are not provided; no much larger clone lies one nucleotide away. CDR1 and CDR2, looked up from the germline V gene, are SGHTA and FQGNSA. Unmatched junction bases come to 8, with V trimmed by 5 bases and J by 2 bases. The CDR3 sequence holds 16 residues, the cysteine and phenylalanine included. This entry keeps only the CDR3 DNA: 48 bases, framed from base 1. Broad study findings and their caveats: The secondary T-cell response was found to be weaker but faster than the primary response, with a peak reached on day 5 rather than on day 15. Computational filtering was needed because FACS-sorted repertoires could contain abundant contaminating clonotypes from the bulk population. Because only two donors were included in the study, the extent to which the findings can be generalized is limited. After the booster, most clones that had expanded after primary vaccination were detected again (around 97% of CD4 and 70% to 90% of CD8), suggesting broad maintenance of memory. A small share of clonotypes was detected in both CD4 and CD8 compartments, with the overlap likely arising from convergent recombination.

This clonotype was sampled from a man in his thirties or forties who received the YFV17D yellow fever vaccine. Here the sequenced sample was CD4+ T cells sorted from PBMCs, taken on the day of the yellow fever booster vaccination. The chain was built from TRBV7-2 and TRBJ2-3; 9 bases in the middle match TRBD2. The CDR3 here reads CASSLLPSGNTDTQYF. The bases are TGTGCCAGCAGCCTCCTGCCTAGCGGGAACACAGATACGCAGTATTTT.